This T cell receptor beta chain was sequenced in a study of OX40 agonist ivuxolimab in advanced cancers. Study background: Participants averaged roughly 57 years of age (range roughly 20 to 90) and were around 80% male. Three dose-escalation patients had partial responses: one with hepatocellular carcinoma and two with cutaneous melanoma. Study-level points and caveats: The specificity for antigen of the expanded peripheral T cells was not determined. Low normalized T-cell clonal expansion was also seen in some nonresponders.

CDR1 MNHNS and CDR2 SASEGT come from the germline V gene. Trimming cost V 10 bases and J 3 bases; bases outside gene matches: 12. This CDR3 contains 14 residues. TCRdb's table, derived via immunoSEQ multiplex PCR, lists solely in-frame clones and lacks some. This table holds approximately 60,000 clones, 88% found once. Comment on this clone: The target antigen is unknown.

This material consisted of CD4+ or CD8+ T cells sorted from blood, taken in a trial of the OX40 agonist ivuxolimab. This TCR derives from an adult with an advanced solid tumor such as melanoma, head and neck, liver or kidney cancer. The chain joins TRBV6-1 to TRBJ2-7, with 7 positions matching TRBD1. CDR3 sequence: CAIRSLGGLYEQYF. CDR3 nucleotide sequence: TGTGCCATCAGATCCTTAGGGGGCCTCTACGAGCAGTACTTC.